The next 32 T cell receptor beta chains were all read from a single sample in a study of control samples from healthy donors and cancer patients. The table came from immunoSEQ multiplex PCR; TCRdb's copy has only in-frame clones and leaves some out. The sample carries 130,000 or so clones, just under 90% recorded once. Sequencing was performed on blood. These receptors were taken from a man aged 25 to 40 in good health.

Comment on this clone: This CDR3 is also generated by other DNA sequences in the sample. The chain carries TRBV7-3 and TRBJ2-3, with TRBD2 identical over 7 bases. With V trimmed by 5 bases and J by 2 bases, 4 bases remained unmatched. CDR3 length: 14 residues. Germline V gene sequence: CDR1 SGHTA, CDR2 FQGTGA. The CDR3 DNA sequence: TGTGCCAGCAGCCCCGGGGGGATCACAGATACGCAGTATTTT. Translated, it gives CASSPGGITDTQYF.

This clone was seen once. The gene calls are TRBV18 and TRBJ1-2; D is ambiguous. The germline gives CDR1 KGHSH, CDR2 LQKENI. Trimming removed 1 base at V and 4 bases at J, with 13 bases between. The CDR3 runs 15 residues. The CDR3 sequence: CASSPRTPPRYGYTF. CDR3 DNA sequence: TGTGCCAGCTCACCACGGACCCCTCCGCGCTATGGCTACACCTTC.

CDR3 sequence reads: CASMEGSHTGELFF. CDR3 bases: TGTGCCAGCATGGAGGGGAGTCACACCGGGGAGCTGTTTTTT. The V call is TRBV11-3, the J call TRBJ2-2; tentative D call: TRBD2 (6 bases). In germline, CDR1 is SGHNT, CDR2 YENEEA. V lost 7 bases and J lost 3, with 12 bases in between. The CDR3 has 14 residues.

This chain joins TRBV3-1 (or the pseudogene TRBV3-2) and TRBJ2-2; 7 nucleotides line up with TRBD1. Germline CDR1 reads LGHDT; CDR2 reads YNNKEL (reference sequence). The CDR3 covers 15 residues. Trimming cost V 1 base and J 4 bases; bases outside gene matches: 3. The CDR3 bases are TGTGCCAGCAGCCAAGTGGCAGGGGGCACCGGGGAGCTGTTTTTT. Its translation: CASSQVAGGTGELFF.

The chain has TRBV7-2 and TRBJ2-5, with 7 positions matching TRBD2. Trimming took 1 base from V and 1 from J; bases not matched to a gene: 3. The CDR3 spans 15 residues. Germline V gives CDR1 SGHTA, CDR2 FQGNSA. This CDR3 reads CASSLGGGGQETQYF. The CDR3 region has the DNA TGTGCCAGCAGCTTAGGGGGCGGGGGCCAAGAGACCCAGTACTTC.

This chain connects TRBV24-1 to TRBJ2-2; tentatively, D is TRBD2 (5 bases). Germline CDR1 and CDR2: KGHDR and SFDVKD. This CDR3 is built from 18 residues. Trimming removed 3 bases at V and 6 bases at J, with 22 bases between. The CDR3 coding sequence is TGTGCCACCAGTGATATCCCCCGAACGGGGTTGATCGCCGGGGAGCTGTTTTTT. It yields the protein CATSDIPRTGLIAGELFF.

The rearrangement uses TRBV6-2 or TRBV6-3 and TRBJ2-7, with a tentative D call TRBD2 (6 bases). CDR3 size: 13 residues. Germline V gene lookup returns CDR1 MNHEY and CDR2 SVGEGT. The ends were cut back, 0 bases at V and 7 bases at J, with 10 bases in the middle. Here the CDR3 DNA reads TGTGCCAGCAGTTACTCGGGAGGCCGGGAGCAGTACTTC. It specifies CASSYSGGREQYF.

The genes are TRBV18 and TRBJ2-2; TRBD1 agrees at 7 bases. V gave up 3 bases and J gave up 2 bases; unmatched junction bases: 12. Germline CDR1 is KGHSH and CDR2 is LQKENI. The CDR3 length is 18 residues. The CDR3 is CASSPPVGTAINTGELFF. CDR3 coding DNA: TGTGCCAGCTCACCCCCTGTGGGGACAGCTATAAACACCGGGGAGCTGTTTTTT.

Here the CDR3 reads CASSQRQGVRGETQYF. CDR3 nucleotides: TGTGCCAGCAGCCAGAGACAGGGCGTAAGGGGAGAGACCCAGTACTTC. V usage is TRBV3-1 (or the pseudogene TRBV3-2) and J usage is TRBJ2-5; 7 bases align to TRBD1. Germline V gives CDR1 LGHDT, CDR2 YNNKEL (reference sequence). This CDR3 contains 16 residues. Trimming at V came to 3 bases and at J to 4 bases, leaving 11 bases not matched to a gene.

The chain carries TRBV7-9 and TRBJ2-7; D remains unclear. The germline CDR1 and CDR2 sequences are SEHNR and FQNEAQ (reference sequence). The CDR3 spans 12 residues. The ends were cut back, 4 bases at V and 3 bases at J, with 7 bases in the middle. CDR3 sequence reads: CASSSGVYEQYF. The CDR3 DNA reads TGTGCCAGCAGCTCAGGAGTCTACGAGCAGTACTTC.

This clone was counted a single time. This chain uses TRBV24-1 with TRBJ1-2; D gene unclear. This CDR3 is built from 12 residues. CDR1 is KGHDR, CDR2 SFDVKD, per germline. The V end lost 4 bases, the J end lost 5 bases, and 7 bases lay between the germline ends. The CDR3 spells CATSDLRYGYTF. In DNA, the CDR3 is TGTGCCACCAGTGACTTACGGTATGGCTACACCTTC.

V gene TRBV27 combines with J gene TRBJ2-6; no firm D call. Germline loops: CDR1 MNHEY, CDR2 SMNVEV (reference sequence). V gave up 8 bases and J gave up 2 bases, with 7 bases separating them. This CDR3 is 13 amino acids long. The CDR3 bases are TGTGCCAGCCGTCTAGCTGGGGCCAACGTCCTGACTTTC. Amino acids: CASRLAGANVLTF.

V gene TRBV20-1 combines with J gene TRBJ2-1; 7 nucleotides match TRBD1. The V and J ends lost 2 bases and 16 bases, in that order; junction bases with no gene match: 8. Germline loops: CDR1 DFQATT, CDR2 SNEGSKA (reference sequence). The CDR3 runs to 11 residues. The CDR3 loop is CSARREGQFFF. The CDR3 DNA reads as TGCAGTGCTAGAAGAGAGGGACAGTTTTTCTTC.

The CDR3 DNA is TGCGCCAGCAGCCCCCTCAGAGGGGCGGTGAACACCGGGGAGCTGTTTTTT. Protein sequence: CASSPLRGAVNTGELFF. This sequence joins TRBV5-1 and TRBJ2-2; D is perhaps TRBD1 or TRBD2 (5 bases each). The V end lost 4 bases, the J end lost 1 base, and 17 bases lay between the germline ends. The V gene's germline CDR1 is SGHRS and CDR2 YFSETQ. CDR3 length: 17 residues. The entire variable domain, with the rest obtained from reference TRBV5-1 and TRBJ2-2, is as follows: KAGVTQTPRYLIKTRGQQVTLSCSPISGHRSVSWYQQTPGQGLQFLFEYFSETQRNKGNFPGRFSGRQFSNSRSEMNVSTLELGDSALYLCASSPLRGAVNTGELFFGEGSRLTVL.

The rearrangement links TRBV9 to TRBJ1-1; D might be TRBD1 (6 bases). Looked up from germline, CDR1 is SGDLS and CDR2 is YYNGEE. Trimming removed 0 bases at V and 3 bases at J, with 9 bases between. CDR3 length: 14 amino acids. The CDR3 region is CASSVAQGDTEAFF. CDR3 in DNA: TGTGCCAGCAGCGTAGCACAGGGCGACACTGAAGCTTTCTTT.

This clone appeared once. This chain links TRBV25-1 with TRBJ1-1; 8 nucleotides match TRBD1. The CDR3 sequence is 17 residues long. Germline trimming cut 5 bases from V and 5 bases from J; bases unmatched to any gene: 16. Germline V gene lookup returns CDR1 MGHDK and CDR2 SYGVNS. The CDR3 DNA reads as TGTGCCAGCAGTAGAACGGGACAGGCGCTCTTGGGTACTGAAGCTTTCTTT. Residues: CASSRTGQALLGTEAFF.

V usage is TRBV2 and J usage is TRBJ2-3; no clear D gene. The V end was cut by 0 bases, the J end by 6 bases, with 10 bases between. The CDR3 loop spans 14 amino acids. Germline CDR1 is SNHLY and CDR2 is FYNNEI. Written as DNA, the CDR3 is TGTGCCAGCAGTGAAGCGCTGTCCTCGGATACGCAGTATTTT. Translation gives CASSEALSSDTQYF.

V usage is TRBV25-1 and J usage is TRBJ2-3; 12 positions agree with TRBD2. V gave up 8 bases and J gave up 5 bases; unmatched junction bases: 14. There are 17 residues in the CDR3. The germline CDR1 and CDR2 sequences are MGHDK and SYGVNS. Here the CDR3 DNA reads TGTGCCAGCTCTTACCAAGCTAGCGGGGGGGCCAAAGATACGCAGTATTTT. As protein: CASSYQASGGAKDTQYF. The full variable domain, completed using reference TRBV25-1 and TRBJ2-3, is EADIYQTPRYLVIGTGKKITLECSQTMGHDKMYWYQQDPGMELHLIHYSYGVNSTEKGDLSSESTVSRIRTEHFPLTLESARPSHTSQYLCASSYQASGGAKDTQYFGPGTRLTVL.

In regard to this clone: Other DNA sequences of this sample code for an identical CDR3. This rearrangement joins TRBV11-2 to TRBJ2-5, with D hard to call. CDR3 size: 16 residues. Trimming stripped 4 bases from V and 5 bases from J, with 20 bases between. Germline assignment: CDR1 SGHAT and CDR2 FQNNGV. CDR3 loop: CASSSFTGRLRETQYF. CDR3 coding DNA: TGTGCCAGCAGCTCTTTTACGGGCAGGCTACGGGAGACCCAGTACTTC.

V and J are TRBV27 and TRBJ1-4; D gene ambiguous. Germline V CDR1 and CDR2: MNHEY, SMNVEV (reference sequence). The CDR3 is made up of 15 amino acids. Trimming took 2 bases from V and 7 from J, leaving 14 bases between them. CDR3 nucleotide sequence: TGTGCCAGCAGTTTAAGGGCGGTATCATCTGAAAAACTGTTTTTT. Protein: CASSLRAVSSEKLFF.

V usage is TRBV30 and J usage is TRBJ1-4, with D possibly matching TRBD1 (5 bases). Trimming removed 3 bases from V and 4 bases from J, with 15 bases in between. CDR3 size: 15 residues. Germline V gene data show CDR1 as GTSNPN and CDR2 as SVGIG (reference sequence). The CDR3 spells CAWREQTASNEKLFF. As DNA, the CDR3 is TGTGCCTGGAGAGAACAGACAGCCAGTAATGAAAAACTGTTTTTT.

This sequence joins TRBV29-1 and TRBJ1-1; D not resolved. Trimming removed 6 bases at V and 4 bases at J, with 12 bases between. From germline, CDR1 is SQVTM and CDR2 ANQGSEA. This CDR3 spans 12 amino acids. In DNA, the CDR3 is TGCAGCGTGGCCCTGCACGGCACTGAAGCTTTCTTT. Its translation: CSVALHGTEAFF.

The rearrangement uses TRBV3-1 (or the pseudogene TRBV3-2) and TRBJ1-5; TRBD1 is a possible D gene (6 bases). Trimming stripped 6 bases from V and 2 bases from J, with 11 bases between. Germline CDR1 reads LGHDT; CDR2 reads YNNKEL (reference sequence). This CDR3 has 14 residues. The CDR3 is CASSLQGGNQPQHF. CDR3 DNA: TGTGCCAGCAGTCTACAGGGCGGCAATCAGCCCCAGCATTTT.

The CDR3 region is CSVAGLAGKSSYEQYF. Here the CDR3 DNA reads TGCAGCGTAGCCGGACTAGCGGGGAAAAGCTCCTACGAGCAGTACTTC. This chain uses TRBV29-1 with TRBJ2-7, with 12 positions matching TRBD2. V shed 6 bases and J 0 bases; nucleotides not matched to a gene: 9. There are 16 residues in the CDR3. The germline V gene has CDR1 SQVTM and CDR2 ANQGSEA.

The chain couples TRBV19 to TRBJ1-2; D uncertain. Germline V gene data show CDR1 as LNHDA and CDR2 as SQIVND (reference sequence). The CDR3 consists of 14 residues. Trimming left V 3 bases short and J 7 bases short, with 15 bases between. CDR3: CASSIGSSTIGYTF. The CDR3 nucleotides are TGTGCCAGTAGTATCGGAAGCTCTACTATTGGCTACACCTTC. Variable domain in full (rest from reference TRBV19 and TRBJ1-2): DGGITQSPKYLFRKEGQNVTLSCEQNLNHDAMYWYRQDPGQGLRLIYYSQIVNDFQKGDIAEGYSVSREKKESFPLTVTSAQKNPTAFYLCASSIGSSTIGYTFGSGTRLTVV.

The chain combines TRBV5-1 with TRBJ2-7; tentative D call: TRBD1 (6 bases). Trimming removed 4 bases at V and 3 bases at J, with 17 bases between. The CDR3 has 15 amino acids. Germline CDR1 SGHRS, CDR2 YFSETQ. CDR3 in amino acids: CASSPTTGFNYEQYF. For the CDR3, the DNA is TGCGCCAGCAGCCCGACGACAGGATTTAACTACGAGCAGTACTTC.

This chain uses TRBV7-2 with TRBJ1-5; 7 bases match TRBD1. CDR3 size: 16 residues. The J segment lost 0 bases and the V segment lost 7 bases, leaving 9 bases of the junction unmatched. The germline CDR1 and CDR2 sequences are SGHTA and FQGNSA. DNA of the CDR3: TGTGCCAGCACCCCGGGGAGGGGGCATAGCAATCAGCCCCAGCATTTT. Residues: CASTPGRGHSNQPQHF. The complete variable domain, with remaining parts taken from reference TRBV7-2 and TRBJ1-5, reads GAGVSQSPSNKVTEKGKDVELRCDPISGHTALYWYRQSLGQGLEFLIYFQGNSAPDKSGLPSDRFSAERTGGSVSTLTIQRTQQEDSAVYLCASTPGRGHSNQPQHFGDGTRLSIL.

V is TRBV24-1 and J is TRBJ2-1; the match to TRBD1 covers 9 bases. From germline, CDR1 is KGHDR and CDR2 SFDVKD. CDR3 length equals 16 residues. V was pared by 0 bases and J by 9 bases, with 8 bases of the junction left unmatched. The CDR3 nucleotides read TGTGCCACCAGTGATTTGGGGAGGGGGGGACAGGGTGAGCAGTTCTTC. Residues: CATSDLGRGGQGEQFF.

V usage is TRBV5-8 and J usage is TRBJ1-4; unclear D gene. Germline V CDR1 and CDR2: SGHTS, YDEGEE. The V and J ends lost 2 bases and 8 bases respectively, with 4 bases between them. The CDR3 totals 11 residues. The CDR3: CASSFREKLFF. In DNA, the CDR3 is TGTGCCAGCAGCTTTAGGGAAAAACTGTTTTTT.

The chain joins TRBV18 to TRBJ2-5; 7 bases line up with TRBD1. After removal of 4 bases from V and 1 base from J, the junction contained 3 bases not matched to a gene. The CDR3 loop spans 14 amino acids. Per the germline V gene, CDR1 is KGHSH and CDR2 is LQKENI. CDR3 protein: CASSRTGSQETQYF. The CDR3 nucleotides read TGTGCCAGCTCACGGACAGGCTCCCAAGAGACCCAGTACTTC.

This clone has more than one count but fewer than ten. At the DNA level, this CDR3 is encoded by other sequences in the same sample as well. The J gene is TRBJ1-2, the V gene TRBV3-1 (or the pseudogene TRBV3-2), with unresolved D. Germline values: CDR1 LGHDT, CDR2 YNNKEL (reference sequence). V lost 0 bases, J lost 5 bases, and 4 bases lay in between. There are 12 residues in the CDR3. The CDR3 is CASSQERYGYTF. As DNA, the CDR3 is TGTGCCAGCAGCCAAGAGAGATATGGCTACACCTTC.

The V gene is TRBV7-9, the J gene TRBJ1-4; D is possibly TRBD1 (6 bases). CDR3 size: 14 residues. CDR1 is SEHNR, CDR2 FQNEAQ, per germline (reference sequence). Trimming pared 6 bases from V and 6 bases from J, leaving 14 bases between. CDR3 DNA: TGTGCCAGCAGTTTTGCAGGGGCGGATGAAAAACTGTTTTTT. This codes for CASSFAGADEKLFF.